This entry lists 21 T cell receptor beta chains sequenced from one sample in a study of cytomegalovirus exposure and HLA in healthy donors. The data were produced by immunoSEQ multiplex PCR, yet TCRdb's version contains in-frame clones alone and is incomplete. Among 110,000 to 150,000 clones listed, 80% to 90% were seen once. The sample comprised PBMCs. These receptors were collected from a woman in her 30s in good health and CMV-seronegative.

This clone showed up just once. The chain couples TRBV6-5 to TRBJ2-5; a possible D gene is TRBD1 (5 bases). V was shortened by 4 bases and J by 9 bases, with 21 bases between the two germline ends. The CDR3 length is 15 residues. The V gene's germline CDR1 is MNHEY and CDR2 SVGAGI. CDR3 residues: CASSSAGGAWLAQYF. DNA for the CDR3: TGTGCCAGCAGTTCAGCCGGTGGGGCCTGGTTGGCCCAGTACTTC.

This chain links TRBV6-6 with TRBJ2-5, with 9 nucleotides matching TRBD1. Germline V gene sequence: CDR1 MNHNY, CDR2 SVGAGI (reference sequence). This CDR3 has 14 residues. The J segment lost 5 bases and the V segment lost 7 bases, leaving 8 bases of the junction unmatched. The CDR3 sequence is CASTPGQGMETQYF. In DNA, the CDR3 is TGTGCCAGCACCCCGGGACAGGGTATGGAGACCCAGTACTTC.

This chain joins TRBV7-9 and TRBJ2-3, with TRBD1 matching over 8 bases. The germline CDR1 and CDR2 sequences are SEHNR and FQNEAQ (reference sequence). V lost 1 base and J lost 4; bases outside the gene matches: 13. This CDR3 comprises 18 residues. The CDR3 loop reads CASSLGPGGLSISDTQYF. The DNA for the CDR3 is TGTGCCAGCAGCTTAGGTCCAGGGGGCCTTTCGATTTCAGATACGCAGTATTTT.

In DNA form, the CDR3 reads TGCGCCAGCAGCCCCCCGACTAGACCCGAGACCCAGTACTTC. Its protein is CASSPPTRPETQYF. The chain combines TRBV4-1 with TRBJ2-5; D may be TRBD2 (6 bases). Trimming shortened V by 4 bases and J by 5 bases, and 14 bases separated the two germline ends. The CDR3 covers 14 residues. CDR1 is MGHRA, CDR2 YSYEKL, per germline.

V and J are TRBV7-6 and TRBJ2-7; D gene unclear. CDR1 SGHVS and CDR2 FNYEAQ come from the germline V gene. Trimming removed 5 bases from V and 2 bases from J, with 10 bases in between. The CDR3 spans 13 residues. The CDR3 protein is CASSRTETYEQYF. The CDR3 nucleotides are TGTGCCAGCAGCCGAACAGAGACCTACGAGCAGTACTTC.

This chain connects TRBV28 to TRBJ2-2; 7 bases fit TRBD2. The V gene's germline CDR1 is MDHEN and CDR2 SYDVKM. The CDR3 extends over 14 amino acids. The J segment lost 7 bases and the V segment lost 0 bases, leaving 2 bases of the junction unmatched. The DNA for the CDR3 is TGTGCCAGCAGTTTATGGGTAGCGGGCGGGGAGCTGTTTTTT. Its protein product is CASSLWVAGGELFF.

The sample holds a few counts of this clone. The rearrangement joins TRBV7-3 to TRBJ2-3; 11 bases are a match to TRBD1. This CDR3 spans 15 amino acids. V lost 3 bases, J lost 4 bases, and 3 bases stayed unmatched. CDR1 is SGHTA, CDR2 FQGTGA, per germline. This CDR3 is CASSFGGQGADTQYF. As DNA, the CDR3 is TGTGCCAGCAGCTTTGGGGGACAGGGGGCAGATACGCAGTATTTT.

The rearrangement joins TRBV7-8 to TRBJ2-7; a weak D match, TRBD2 (6 bases). This CDR3 comprises 14 residues. Germline-derived CDR1 and CDR2 are SGHVS and FQNEAQ. Trimming stripped 1 base from V and 6 bases from J, with 13 bases between. Here the CDR3 DNA reads TGTGCCAGCAGCTTAGTAGTCCAGGGAGGCGAGCAGTACTTC. Translating gives CASSLVVQGGEQYF.

This clone was detected a few times. CDR3 DNA sequence: TGTGCCAGCTCACTTACTAGCGGGGAATACAATGAGCAGTTCTTC. It is translated as CASSLTSGEYNEQFF. This chain uses TRBV18 with TRBJ2-1, with 10 bases lining up with TRBD2. V dropped 4 bases and J dropped 4; count of bases not matched to a gene: 4. The CDR3 spans 15 residues. Per germline, CDR1 KGHSH and CDR2 LQKENI.

The V and J genes are TRBV5-1 and TRBJ2-7; perhaps TRBD2 as D (6 bases). Germline V gene data show CDR1 as SGHRS and CDR2 as YFSETQ. Trimming took off 0 bases at V and 4 bases at J, with 20 bases between the two ends. This CDR3 is built from 17 residues. The CDR3 sequence is CASSLEAGGTRTYEQYF. The CDR3 DNA reads TGCGCCAGCAGCTTGGAGGCCGGGGGTACCCGAACATACGAGCAGTACTTC. The entire variable domain, with the rest obtained from reference TRBV5-1 and TRBJ2-7, is as follows: KAGVTQTPRYLIKTRGQQVTLSCSPISGHRSVSWYQQTPGQGLQFLFEYFSETQRNKGNFPGRFSGRQFSNSRSEMNVSTLELGDSALYLCASSLEAGGTRTYEQYFGPGTRLTVT.

With regard to this clone: One end of the junction fails to match germline, which may point to a read error. This chain links TRBV29-1 with TRBJ1-2; the match to TRBD1 covers 10 bases. The CDR3 consists of 15 residues. Germline CDR1 SQVTM, CDR2 ANQGSEA. In nucleotides, the CDR3 is TGCAGCGTTGCGGGGGACAGGGGAGAGGAGGATGGCCACACCTTC. Residues: CSVAGDRGEEDGHTF.

This clone was seen only a few times. The chain links TRBV19 to TRBJ2-7, with a tentative D call TRBD1 (6 bases). V lost 5 bases, J lost 4 bases, and 12 bases lay in between. CDR1 LNHDA and CDR2 SQIVND come from the germline V gene (reference sequence). This CDR3 is 13 amino acids long. Written as DNA, the CDR3 is TGTGCCAGTAGTTTTGGACAGAAGTACGAGCAGTACTTC. Its translation: CASSFGQKYEQYF.

The chain carries TRBV5-6 and TRBJ1-2, with 7 bases identical to TRBD1. Germline lookup yields CDR1 SGHDT and CDR2 YYEEEE. This CDR3 has 14 residues. V was pared by 4 bases and J by 3 bases, with 6 bases of the junction left unmatched. DNA of the CDR3: TGTGCCAGCAGCCTGACAGGGTTGGACTATGGCTACACCTTC. Translating it yields CASSLTGLDYGYTF.

The chain uses TRBV6-1 and TRBJ2-5; TRBD2 agrees at 14 bases. The CDR3 covers 19 residues. Germline CDR1 MNHNS, CDR2 SASEGT. Trimming at V came to 2 bases and at J to 5 bases, leaving 13 bases not matched to a gene. CDR3: CASSELGGTSGGRRETQYF. The CDR3 region has the DNA TGTGCCAGCAGTGAATTGGGGGGGACTAGCGGGGGCCGGAGGGAGACCCAGTACTTC.

CDR3 sequence (DNA): TGTGCCAGCAGTGATACAGATAGATTCACAGATACGCAGTATTTT. Its protein is CASSDTDRFTDTQYF. The rearrangement joins TRBV2 to TRBJ2-3; D not certain. The CDR3 is 15 residues long. The V and J ends lost 3 bases and 2 bases respectively, with 12 bases between them. The V gene's germline CDR1 is SNHLY and CDR2 FYNNEI.

This chain uses TRBV2 with TRBJ2-5, with TRBD2 identical over 9 bases. The CDR3 runs 15 residues. Germline CDR1 and CDR2: SNHLY and FYNNEI. With V trimmed by 4 bases and J by 5 bases, 8 bases remained unmatched. CDR3 sequence: CASSAPGRGGETQYF. The CDR3 DNA reads as TGTGCCAGCAGTGCCCCGGGGCGGGGGGGGGAGACCCAGTACTTC.

J is TRBJ1-1 and V is TRBV6-5, with 9 bases fitting TRBD1. This CDR3 region has 11 residues. With 6 bases clipped from V and 11 bases from J, the junction kept 4 bases outside the gene matches. Germline CDR1 reads MNHEY; CDR2 reads SVGAGI. The CDR3 sequence: CASRGQGRAFF. CDR3 in DNA: TGTGCCAGCAGGGGACAGGGTAGGGCTTTCTTT.

V gene TRBV5-1 combines with J gene TRBJ2-2, with D perhaps matching TRBD2 (5 bases). Germline lookup yields CDR1 SGHRS and CDR2 YFSETQ. Trimming cost V 5 bases and J 2 bases, with 10 bases left between them. There are 14 residues in the CDR3. DNA for the CDR3: TGCGCCAGCAGGCCCGGGATTAACACCGGGGAGCTGTTTTTT. As protein: CASRPGINTGELFF.

The V and J genes are TRBV6-1 and TRBJ2-4; D is uncertain. The CDR3 sequence is 14 residues long. Trimming cost V 6 bases and J 0 bases, with 9 bases left between them. CDR1 is MNHNS and CDR2 is SASEGT in the germline V gene. The chain's CDR3 is CASRSTLAKNIQYF. DNA for the CDR3: TGTGCCAGCAGATCTACTCTAGCCAAAAACATTCAGTACTTC.

CDR3 protein: CASSSSGEQFF. CDR3 coding DNA: TGTGCCAGCAGCTCAAGCGGTGAGCAGTTCTTC. The gene calls are TRBV11-2 and TRBJ2-1; D might be TRBD2 (5 bases). The V end was cut by 4 bases, the J end by 9 bases, with 7 bases between. The CDR3 length is 11 residues. Germline V gives CDR1 SGHAT, CDR2 FQNNGV. The variable domain in full, with the rest retrieved from reference TRBV11-2 and TRBJ2-1, is EAGVAQSPRYKIIEKRQSVAFWCNPISGHATLYWYQQILGQGPKLLIQFQNNGVVDDSQLPKDRFSAERLKGVDSTLKIQPAKLEDSAVYLCASSSSGEQFFGPGTRLTVL.

In its sample, this clone was seen once. The V gene is TRBV5-4, the J gene TRBJ2-7, with 9 positions matching TRBD1. Germline-derived CDR1 and CDR2 are SGHNT and YYREEE (reference sequence). Trimming at V came to 3 bases and at J to 2 bases, leaving 6 bases not matched to a gene. This CDR3 region has 15 residues. In nucleotides, the CDR3 is TGTGCCAGCAGCTCCCCGGGACAGGGCACCTACGAGCAGTACTTC. Translating it yields CASSSPGQGTYEQYF.